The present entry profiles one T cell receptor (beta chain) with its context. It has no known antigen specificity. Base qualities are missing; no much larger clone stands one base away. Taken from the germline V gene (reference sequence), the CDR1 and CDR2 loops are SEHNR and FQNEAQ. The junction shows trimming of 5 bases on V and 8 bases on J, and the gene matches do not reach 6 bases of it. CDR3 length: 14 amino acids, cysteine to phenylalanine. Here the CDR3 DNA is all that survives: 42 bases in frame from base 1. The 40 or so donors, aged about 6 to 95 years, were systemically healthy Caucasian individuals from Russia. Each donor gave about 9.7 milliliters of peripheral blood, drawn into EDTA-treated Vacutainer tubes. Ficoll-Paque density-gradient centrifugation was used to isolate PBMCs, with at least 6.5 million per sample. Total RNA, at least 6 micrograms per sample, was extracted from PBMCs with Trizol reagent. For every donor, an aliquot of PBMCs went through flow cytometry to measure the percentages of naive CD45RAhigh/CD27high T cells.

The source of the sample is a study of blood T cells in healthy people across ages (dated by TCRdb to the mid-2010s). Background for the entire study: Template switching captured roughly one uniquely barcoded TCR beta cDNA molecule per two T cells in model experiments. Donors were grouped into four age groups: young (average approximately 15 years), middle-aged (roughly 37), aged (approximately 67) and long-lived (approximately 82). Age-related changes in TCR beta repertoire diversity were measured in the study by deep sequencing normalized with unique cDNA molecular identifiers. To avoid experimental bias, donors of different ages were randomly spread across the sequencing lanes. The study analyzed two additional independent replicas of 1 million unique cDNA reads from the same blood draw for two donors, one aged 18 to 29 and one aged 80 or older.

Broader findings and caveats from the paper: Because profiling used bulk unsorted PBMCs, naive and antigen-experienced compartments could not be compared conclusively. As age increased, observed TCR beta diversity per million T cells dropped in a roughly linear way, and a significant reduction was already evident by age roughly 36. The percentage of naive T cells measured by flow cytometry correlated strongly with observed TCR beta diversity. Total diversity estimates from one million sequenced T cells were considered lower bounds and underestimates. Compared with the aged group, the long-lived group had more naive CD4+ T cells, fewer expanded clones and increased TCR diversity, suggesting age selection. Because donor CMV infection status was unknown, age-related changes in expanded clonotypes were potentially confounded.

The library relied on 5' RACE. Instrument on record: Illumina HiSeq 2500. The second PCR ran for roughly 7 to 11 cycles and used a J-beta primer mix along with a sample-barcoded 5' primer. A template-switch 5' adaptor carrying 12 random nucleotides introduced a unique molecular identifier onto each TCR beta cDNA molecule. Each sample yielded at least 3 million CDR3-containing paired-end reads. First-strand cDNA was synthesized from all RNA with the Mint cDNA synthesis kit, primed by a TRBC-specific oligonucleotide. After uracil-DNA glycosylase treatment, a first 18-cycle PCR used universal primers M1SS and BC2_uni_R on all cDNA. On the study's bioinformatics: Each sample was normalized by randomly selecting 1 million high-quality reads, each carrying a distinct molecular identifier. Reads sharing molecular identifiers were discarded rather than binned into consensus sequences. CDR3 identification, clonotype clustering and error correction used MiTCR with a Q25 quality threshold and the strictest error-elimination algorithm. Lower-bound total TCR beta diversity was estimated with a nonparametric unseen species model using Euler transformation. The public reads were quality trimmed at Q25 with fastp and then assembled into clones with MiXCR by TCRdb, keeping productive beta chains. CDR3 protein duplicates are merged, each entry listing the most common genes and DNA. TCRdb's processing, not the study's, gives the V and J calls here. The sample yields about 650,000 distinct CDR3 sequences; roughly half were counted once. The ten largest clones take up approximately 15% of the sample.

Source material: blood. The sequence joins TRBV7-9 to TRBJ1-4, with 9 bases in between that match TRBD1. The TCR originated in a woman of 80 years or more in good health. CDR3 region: CASSKDRGKEKLFF. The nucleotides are TGTGCCAGCAGCAAGGACAGGGGAAAAGAAAAACTGTTTTTT.